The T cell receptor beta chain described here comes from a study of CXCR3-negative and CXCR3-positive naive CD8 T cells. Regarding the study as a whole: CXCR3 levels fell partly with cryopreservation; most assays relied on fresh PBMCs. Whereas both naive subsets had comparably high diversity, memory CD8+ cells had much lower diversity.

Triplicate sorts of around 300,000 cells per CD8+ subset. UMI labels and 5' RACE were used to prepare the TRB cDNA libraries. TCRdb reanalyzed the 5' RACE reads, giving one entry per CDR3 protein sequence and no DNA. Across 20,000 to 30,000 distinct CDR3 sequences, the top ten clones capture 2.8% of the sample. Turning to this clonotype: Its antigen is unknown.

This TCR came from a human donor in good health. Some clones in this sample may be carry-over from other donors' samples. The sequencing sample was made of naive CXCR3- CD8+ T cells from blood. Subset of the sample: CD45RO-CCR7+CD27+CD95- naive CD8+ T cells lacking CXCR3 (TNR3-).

The CDR3 sequence: CSVLGPDSYEQYF. The rearrangement links TRBV29-1 to TRBJ2-7. Germline values: CDR1 SQVTM, CDR2 ANQGSEA. CDR3 length: 13 residues.